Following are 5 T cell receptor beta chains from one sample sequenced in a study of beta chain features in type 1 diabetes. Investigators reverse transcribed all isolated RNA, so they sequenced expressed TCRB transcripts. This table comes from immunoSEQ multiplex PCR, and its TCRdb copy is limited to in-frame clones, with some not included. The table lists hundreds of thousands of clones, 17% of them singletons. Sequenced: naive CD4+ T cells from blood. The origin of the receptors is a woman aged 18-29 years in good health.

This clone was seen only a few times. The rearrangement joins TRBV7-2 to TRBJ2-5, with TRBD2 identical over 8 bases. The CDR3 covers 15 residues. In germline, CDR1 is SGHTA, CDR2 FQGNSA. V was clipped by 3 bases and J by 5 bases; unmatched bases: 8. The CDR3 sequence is CASSFRAGVGETQYF. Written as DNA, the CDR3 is TGTGCCAGCAGCTTCCGAGCGGGAGTAGGGGAGACCCAGTACTTC.

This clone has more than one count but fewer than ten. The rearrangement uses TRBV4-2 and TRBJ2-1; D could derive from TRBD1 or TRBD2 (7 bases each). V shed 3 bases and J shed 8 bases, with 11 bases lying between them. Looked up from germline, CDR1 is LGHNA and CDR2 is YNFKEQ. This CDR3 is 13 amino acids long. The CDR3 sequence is CASSQTGRDEQFF. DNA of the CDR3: TGTGCCAGCAGCCAGACAGGGAGGGATGAGCAGTTCTTC.

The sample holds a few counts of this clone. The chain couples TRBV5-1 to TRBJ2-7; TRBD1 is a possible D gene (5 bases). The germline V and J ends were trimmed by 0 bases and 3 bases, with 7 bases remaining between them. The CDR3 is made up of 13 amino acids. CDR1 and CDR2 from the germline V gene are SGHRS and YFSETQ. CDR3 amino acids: CASSLGQIYEQYF. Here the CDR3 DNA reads TGCGCCAGCAGCTTGGGACAGATCTACGAGCAGTACTTC.

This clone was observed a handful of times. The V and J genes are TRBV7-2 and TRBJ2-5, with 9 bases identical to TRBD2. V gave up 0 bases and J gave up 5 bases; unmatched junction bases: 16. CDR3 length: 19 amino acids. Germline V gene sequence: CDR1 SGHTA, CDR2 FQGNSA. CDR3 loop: CASSLALVSGRLGWETQYF. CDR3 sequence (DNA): TGTGCCAGCAGCTTAGCTTTGGTGAGCGGGAGGCTCGGATGGGAGACCCAGTACTTC.

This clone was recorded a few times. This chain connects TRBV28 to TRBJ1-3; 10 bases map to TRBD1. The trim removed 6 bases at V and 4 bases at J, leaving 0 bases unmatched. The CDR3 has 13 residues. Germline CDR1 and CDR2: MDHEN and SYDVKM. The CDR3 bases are TGTGCCAGCAGGGGACAGGGGGGAAACACCATATATTTT. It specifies CASRGQGGNTIYF.